One TCR beta chain is described in this entry. This sample is part of a study of PD-L1 blockade in urothelial cancer. Study overall: Male patients with bladder-origin urothelial cancer numbered about 85% of the roughly 29.

Only in-frame clones appear in the TCRdb table, and some are missing; sequencing was by immunoSEQ multiplex PCR. The sample has 35,000 to 40,000 clones, more than 80% seen once. The CDR3 has 19 residues. Germline loops: CDR1 MDHEN, CDR2 SYDVKM. V lost 3 bases to trimming and J lost 3 bases, with 24 bases between them. The specimen was PBMCs, collected around atezolizumab (anti-PD-L1) treatment. The chain links TRBV28 to TRBJ1-5; TRBD1 is a possible D gene (5 bases). The clonotype comes from a man in his 70s with urothelial cancer. CDR3 DNA sequence: TGTGCCAGCAGTTTGGTGACATCGATCGATGACAGCCTCAATCAGCCCCAGCATTTT. Encoded protein: CASSLVTSIDDSLNQPQHF.